One sample yielded the 14 T cell receptor beta chains listed below, sequenced in a study of cytomegalovirus exposure and HLA in healthy donors. 13 Jbeta primers and 60 Vbeta primers were used for the PCR. The data were produced by immunoSEQ multiplex PCR, yet TCRdb's version contains in-frame clones alone and is incomplete. The sample yields 45,000 to 70,000 clones, of which the top ten take up roughly an eighth. Sequencing was carried out using PBMCs. The receptor source for this set is a woman aged 25 to 39 in good health and CMV-seropositive.

The V and J genes are TRBV18 and TRBJ2-5, with a tentative D call TRBD1 (6 bases). Matching the DNA end better, TRBJ2-7 makes the J call doubtful. In germline, CDR1 is KGHSH, CDR2 LQKENI. This CDR3 is built from 13 residues. Here the CDR3 reads CASSPGQNYEQYF. CDR3 in DNA: TGTGCCAGCTCACCGGGACAAAACTACGAGCAGTACTTC.

The chain carries TRBV29-1 and TRBJ2-1, with no clear D. The CDR3 covers 10 residues. Trimming left V 8 bases short and J 6 bases short, with 8 bases between. Germline CDR1 reads SQVTM; CDR2 reads ANQGSEA. The DNA for the CDR3 is TGCAGCAGTTCGGGCAATGAGCAGTTCTTC. Translation gives CSSSGNEQFF.

The V and J genes are TRBV28 and TRBJ1-5; a weak D match, TRBD1 (5 bases). The CDR3 is 14 residues long. V gave up 7 bases and J gave up 3 bases, with 13 bases separating them. The V gene's germline CDR1 is MDHEN and CDR2 SYDVKM. The CDR3 reads CASNQGLYNQPQHF. In DNA form, the CDR3 reads TGTGCCAGCAATCAGGGATTATACAATCAGCCCCAGCATTTT.

V and J are TRBV2 and TRBJ1-4, with TRBD1 as a possible D gene (5 bases). CDR3 length: 12 residues. CDR1 and CDR2 (germline): SNHLY, FYNNEI. Trimming cost V 7 bases and J 8 bases, with 11 bases left between them. The CDR3 sequence: CASNIHREKLFF. The DNA of the CDR3 is TGTGCCAGCAATATCCACAGGGAAAAACTGTTTTTT.

The V gene is TRBV25-1, the J gene TRBJ2-7; TRBD2 matches 10 bases. The V and J ends lost 3 bases and 3 bases, in that order; junction bases with no gene match: 2. There are 14 residues in the CDR3. Per the germline V gene, CDR1 is MGHDK and CDR2 is SYGVNS. In nucleotides, the CDR3 is TGTGCCAGCAGTGAGATAGCGGGAGGCTACGAGCAGTACTTC. Protein: CASSEIAGGYEQYF.

This chain links TRBV15 with TRBJ2-5, with TRBD1 identical over 10 bases. CDR1 LNHNV and CDR2 YYDKDF come from the germline V gene (reference sequence). CDR3 size: 15 residues. V lost 1 base, J lost 5 bases, and 4 bases stayed unmatched. The CDR3 protein is CATSRGTGGTETQYF. The CDR3 DNA reads as TGTGCCACCAGCAGAGGGACAGGGGGTACGGAGACCCAGTACTTC.

The CDR3 loop reads CAWSIQASQPQHF. As DNA, the CDR3 is TGTGCCTGGAGTATACAGGCGTCCCAGCCCCAGCATTTT. The chain joins TRBV30 to TRBJ1-5, with D perhaps matching TRBD1 (5 bases). V gave up 2 bases and J gave up 7 bases, with 12 bases separating them. This CDR3 is 13 amino acids long. In germline, CDR1 is GTSNPN, CDR2 SVGIG (reference sequence).

The V call is TRBV9, the J call TRBJ1-2; D unclear. Germline-derived CDR1 and CDR2 are SGDLS and YYNGEE. The CDR3 has 13 residues. Trimming shortened V by 0 bases and J by 8 bases, and 11 bases separated the two germline ends. This CDR3 reads CASSVEGRGGYTF. The CDR3 bases are TGTGCCAGCAGCGTAGAGGGCCGAGGGGGCTACACCTTC.

The chain combines TRBV5-4 with TRBJ2-1; 7 nucleotides align to TRBD2. CDR1 SGHNT and CDR2 YYREEE come from the germline V gene (reference sequence). The CDR3 sequence is 15 residues long. V shed 4 bases and J 3 bases; nucleotides not matched to a gene: 7. Here the CDR3 reads CASSADGGFYNEQFF. CDR3 in DNA: TGTGCCAGCAGCGCGGACGGGGGGTTCTACAATGAGCAGTTCTTC. The complete variable domain, with remaining parts taken from reference TRBV5-4 and TRBJ2-1, reads ETGVTQSPTHLIKTRGQQVTLRCSSQSGHNTVSWYQQALGQGPQFIFQYYREEENGRGNFPPRFSGLQFPNYSSELNVNALELDDSALYLCASSADGGFYNEQFFGPGTRLTVL.

V is TRBV9 and J is TRBJ2-3; 7 bases map to TRBD2. Germline-derived CDR1 and CDR2 are SGDLS and YYNGEE. The CDR3 is 16 residues long. J was trimmed by 0 bases and V by 0 bases; bases with no gene match: 4. The CDR3 here is CASSVASGESTDTQYF. CDR3 sequence (DNA): TGTGCCAGCAGCGTAGCCAGCGGGGAGAGCACAGATACGCAGTATTTT.

The genes are TRBV29-1 and TRBJ2-7, with 10 nucleotides matching TRBD1. Germline V CDR1 and CDR2: SQVTM, ANQGSEA. After removal of 5 bases from V and 7 bases from J, the junction contained 11 bases not matched to a gene. The CDR3 is made up of 14 amino acids. The CDR3 bases are TGCAGCGTTCTATCCGGGACAGGGGCATTGGAGCAGTACTTC. Its translation: CSVLSGTGALEQYF.

The chain links TRBV5-1 to TRBJ2-2; 13 bases line up with TRBD2. Germline lookup yields CDR1 SGHRS and CDR2 YFSETQ. There are 16 residues in the CDR3. Germline trimming cut 0 bases from V and 5 bases from J; bases unmatched to any gene: 1. CDR3 sequence: CASSLGGLAGTGELFF. The CDR3 nucleotides read TGCGCCAGCAGCTTGGGGGGACTAGCGGGGACCGGGGAGCTGTTTTTT.

The chain has TRBV6-5 and TRBJ2-7, with a weak D call TRBD2 (6 bases). The CDR3 is 13 amino acids. Per the germline V gene, CDR1 is MNHEY and CDR2 is SVGAGI. Trimming removed 5 bases from V and 3 bases from J, with 11 bases in between. The CDR3 DNA is TGTGCCAGCAGTGCGGGACGGGTCTACGAGCAGTACTTC. Amino acids: CASSAGRVYEQYF.

This chain joins TRBV6-1 and TRBJ1-1; no clear D. This CDR3 is built from 14 residues. Germline assignment: CDR1 MNHNS and CDR2 SASEGT. V lost 8 bases and J lost 3, with 16 bases in between. CDR3 coding DNA: TGTGCCAGCCGGACCGGGGAGGGATACACTGAAGCTTTCTTT. Encoded protein: CASRTGEGYTEAFF.